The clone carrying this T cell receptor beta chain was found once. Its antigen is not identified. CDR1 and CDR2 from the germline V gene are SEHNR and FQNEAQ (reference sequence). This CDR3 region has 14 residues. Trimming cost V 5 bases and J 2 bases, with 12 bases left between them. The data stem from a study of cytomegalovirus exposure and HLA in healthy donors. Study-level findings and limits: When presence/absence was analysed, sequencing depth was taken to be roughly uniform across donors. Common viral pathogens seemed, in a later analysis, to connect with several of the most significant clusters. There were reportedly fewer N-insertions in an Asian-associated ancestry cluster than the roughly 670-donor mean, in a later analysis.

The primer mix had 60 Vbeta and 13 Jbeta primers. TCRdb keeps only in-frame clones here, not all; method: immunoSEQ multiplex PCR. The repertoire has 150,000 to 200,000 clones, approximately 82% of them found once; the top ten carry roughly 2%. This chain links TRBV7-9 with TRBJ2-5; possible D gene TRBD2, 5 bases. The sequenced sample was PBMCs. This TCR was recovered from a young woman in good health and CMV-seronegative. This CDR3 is CASSPRLSQETQYF. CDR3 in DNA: TGTGCCAGCAGCCCCCGACTATCACAAGAGACCCAGTACTTC.